This TCR beta chain was obtained from a study of T cells in Graves' hyperthyroidism and ophthalmopathy (dated by TCRdb to between 2017 and 2020). In terms of the full investigation: Peripheral blood was sampled at the time of initial diagnosis, prior to any treatment. TCR V-J signatures able to tell the groups apart were searched for in a discovery cohort of 95 to 100 patients, of whom around 42 had Graves' ophthalmopathy and more than 55 had stable Graves' hyperthyroidism. Prospective prediction of ophthalmopathy was tested in an independent validation cohort of 18 to 20 hyperthyroidism patients and 15 to 17 patients who later progressed to ophthalmopathy. The approximately 100 discovery patients were randomly split 7:3 into training and test sets. The study also compared thyroid tissue and blood T-cell repertoires from about six Graves' hyperthyroidism patients. Following sampling, methimazole starting at 30 mg daily was given to hyperthyroidism patients, and high-dose intravenous methylprednisolone was given to ophthalmopathy patients. The paper describes TCR Vbeta CDR3 sequencing of 120 to 150 peripheral blood samples, made up of 43 ophthalmopathy patients, around 78 hyperthyroidism patients and some 17 progressor patients. On the study overall, not on this receptor specifically: A 13 V-J signature model separated ophthalmopathy from stable hyperthyroidism, with approximately 86% sensitivity and just under 84% specificity in cross-validation and 80%/75% in testing. Most expanded thyroid clonotypes (frequency above 0.001) were also detected in blood, suggesting blood repertoires may reflect thyroid immune responses. During validation, the model predicted progression to ophthalmopathy a median of around six months ahead of onset, with almost 71% sensitivity and 72.22% specificity. Sample size was not statistically predetermined, and blinding of investigators to group allocation was not performed.

V ends up 1 base short and J 5 bases short, with an unmatched junction base count of 6. Including cysteine and phenylalanine, the CDR3 has 16 amino acids. Solely the CDR3 DNA is kept, with 48 bases framed from the first base. Reading the germline V gene gives CDR1 SGHVS and CDR2 FNYEAQ. The TCR beta CDR3 regions were amplified from the RNA transcripts. For the first round of RT-PCR on the TCR CDR3, the HTBI primer set was used together with the Qiagen OneStep RT-PCR kit. Libraries were constructed in a second round of multiplex PCR, after which size selection and purification were performed. Sequencing of the libraries was done on an Illumina HiSeq2000 using paired-end 100 bp reads. The study's own analysis went as follows. SOAPnuke was used to process the raw data, with reads discarded if the reads contained adapters or uncalled bases, had a mean Phred below 15, or lacked an exact constant-primer or identifier match. High-quality paired reads were merged using COPE v1.2.5, and each unique nucleotide sequence was defined as a clonotype. Clonotypes were aligned to IMGT TRBV, TRBD and TRBJ reference segments using MiTCR v1.1. The analysis was restricted to V-J combinations with a frequency above 0.0001, which together covered 99% to 99.2% of the repertoires. A TCS score was defined as the ratio between F50 (clonal expansion) and ExV (chaos), using BLOSUM62-based TCRdist between CDR3 peptides within each V-J. Welch's t-statistics and random forest reduced 450 to 600 V-J features to some 14, which were used in a naive Bayes classifier (R e1071). TCRdb reanalyzed the raw reads on its own, using fastp at Q25 for trimming and MiXCR for clone calling, and kept in-frame beta chains. Here each entry gathers all rows of one CDR3 protein and keeps the most common genes and DNA. These V and J calls rely on TCRdb rather than the paper's analysis. The sample yields some 580,000 distinct CDR3 sequences; roughly a sixth were counted once. In total, the top ten clones hold around 3.5% of the sample.

Ophthalmopathy patients had moderately to severely active disease, with a Clinical Activity Score of 3 or more, a NOSPECS grade of 4 or more, and a disease duration of less than 3 months. The study excluded patients with uncontrolled infections, other autoimmune diseases, pregnancy or lactation. Diagnoses were established on the basis of clinical symptoms, serum thyroxine and TRAb, thyroid ultrasound, and orbital computed tomography. Ficoll-Paque density gradient centrifugation was used to isolate PBMCs from approximately 11 ml of fresh peripheral blood. Total RNA was extracted using Trizol reagent, and RNA quality was assessed on an Agilent 2100 Bioanalyzer. This clonotype has a count of ten or more. Its antigen remains unidentified. No much larger clonotype is one base removed from it; base qualities were not supplied.

The sequenced sample was blood. This sequence was found in a woman aged 40 to 50 with Graves' ophthalmopathy. In this chain, TRBV7-6 is recombined with TRBJ2-1; a stretch of 9 junction bases matches TRBD1. The DNA sequence reads TGTGCCAGCAGCTTAGGCGGGACAGGGAGAGACAATGAGCAGTTCTTC. The encoded protein is CASSLGGTGRDNEQFF.